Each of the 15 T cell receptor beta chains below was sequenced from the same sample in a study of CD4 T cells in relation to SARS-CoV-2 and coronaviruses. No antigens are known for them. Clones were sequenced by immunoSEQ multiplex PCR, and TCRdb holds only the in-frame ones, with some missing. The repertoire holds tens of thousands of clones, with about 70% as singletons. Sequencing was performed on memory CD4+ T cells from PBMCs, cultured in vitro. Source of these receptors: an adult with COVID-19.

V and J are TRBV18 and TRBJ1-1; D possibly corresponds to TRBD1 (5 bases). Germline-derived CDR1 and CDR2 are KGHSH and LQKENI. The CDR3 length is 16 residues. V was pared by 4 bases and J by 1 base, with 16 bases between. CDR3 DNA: TGTGCCAGCTCACTACTCCTAGGGACCGGGAACACTGAAGCTTTCTTT. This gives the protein CASSLLLGTGNTEAFF. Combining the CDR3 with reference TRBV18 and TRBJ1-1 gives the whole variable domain NAGVMQNPRHLVRRRGQEARLRCSPMKGHSHVYWYRQLPEEGLKFMVYLQKENIIDESGMPKERFSAEFPKEGPSILRIQQVVRGDSAAYFCASSLLLGTGNTEAFFGQGTRLTVV.

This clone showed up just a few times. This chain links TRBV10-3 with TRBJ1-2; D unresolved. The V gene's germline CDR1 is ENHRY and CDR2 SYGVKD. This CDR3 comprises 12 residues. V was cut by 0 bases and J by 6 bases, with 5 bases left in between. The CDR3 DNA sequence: TGTGCCATCAGTGAGTCCGGGGATGGCTACACCTTC. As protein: CAISESGDGYTF.

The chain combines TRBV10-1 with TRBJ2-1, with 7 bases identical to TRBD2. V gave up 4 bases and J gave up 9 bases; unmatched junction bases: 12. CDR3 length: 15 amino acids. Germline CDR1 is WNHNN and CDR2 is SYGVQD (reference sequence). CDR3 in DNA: TGCGCCAGCAGTGTAGCGGGTATTGGGTTGAGTGAGCAGTTCTTC. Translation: CASSVAGIGLSEQFF.

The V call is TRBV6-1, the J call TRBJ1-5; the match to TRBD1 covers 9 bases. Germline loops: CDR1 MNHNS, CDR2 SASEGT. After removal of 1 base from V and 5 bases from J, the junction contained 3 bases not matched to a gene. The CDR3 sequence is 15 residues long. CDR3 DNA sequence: TGTGCCAGCAGTGAAGAGGGGACAGGGTATCAGCCCCAGCATTTT. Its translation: CASSEEGTGYQPQHF.

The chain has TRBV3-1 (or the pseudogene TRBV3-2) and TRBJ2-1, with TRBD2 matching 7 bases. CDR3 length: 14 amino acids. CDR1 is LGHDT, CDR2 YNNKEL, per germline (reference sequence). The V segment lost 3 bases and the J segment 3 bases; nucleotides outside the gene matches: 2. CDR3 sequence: CASSQWDYYNEQFF. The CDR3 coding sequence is TGTGCCAGCAGCCAGTGGGACTACTACAATGAGCAGTTCTTC.

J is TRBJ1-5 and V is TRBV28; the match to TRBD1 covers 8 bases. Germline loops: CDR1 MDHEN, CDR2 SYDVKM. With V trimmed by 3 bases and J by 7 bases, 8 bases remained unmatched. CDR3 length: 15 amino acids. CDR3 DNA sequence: TGTGCCAGCAGTTTTTCCCGGGCAGGGGGCCAGCCCCAGCATTTT. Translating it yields CASSFSRAGGQPQHF.

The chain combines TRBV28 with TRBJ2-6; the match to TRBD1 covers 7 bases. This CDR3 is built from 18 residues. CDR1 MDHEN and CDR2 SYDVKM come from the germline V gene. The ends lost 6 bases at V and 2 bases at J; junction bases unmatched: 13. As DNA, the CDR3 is TGTGCCAGCAGGGGGAACATAGCTGACAGGGCTGGGGCCAACGTCCTGACTTTC. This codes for CASRGNIADRAGANVLTF.

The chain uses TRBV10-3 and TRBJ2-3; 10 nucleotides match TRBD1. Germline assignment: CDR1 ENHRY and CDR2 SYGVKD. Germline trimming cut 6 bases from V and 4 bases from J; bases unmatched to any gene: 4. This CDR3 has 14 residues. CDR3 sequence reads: CAIRGTGAADTQYF. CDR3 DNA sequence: TGTGCCATCAGGGGGACAGGGGCAGCAGATACGCAGTATTTT.

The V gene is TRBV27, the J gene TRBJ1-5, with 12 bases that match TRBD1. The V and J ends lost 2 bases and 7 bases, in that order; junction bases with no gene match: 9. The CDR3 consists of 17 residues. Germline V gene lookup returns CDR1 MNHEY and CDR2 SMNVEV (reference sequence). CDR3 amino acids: CASSLKWDRGPRQPQHF. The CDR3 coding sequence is TGTGCCAGCAGTTTAAAATGGGACAGGGGGCCAAGGCAGCCCCAGCATTTT.

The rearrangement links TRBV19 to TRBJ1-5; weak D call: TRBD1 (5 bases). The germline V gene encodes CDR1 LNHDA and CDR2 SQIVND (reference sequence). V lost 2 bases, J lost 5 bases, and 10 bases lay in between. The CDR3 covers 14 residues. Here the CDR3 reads CASSINWGDQPQHF. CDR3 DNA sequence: TGTGCCAGTAGTATAAATTGGGGGGATCAGCCCCAGCATTTT. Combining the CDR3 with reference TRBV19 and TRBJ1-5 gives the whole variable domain DGGITQSPKYLFRKEGQNVTLSCEQNLNHDAMYWYRQDPGQGLRLIYYSQIVNDFQKGDIAEGYSVSREKKESFPLTVTSAQKNPTAFYLCASSINWGDQPQHFGDGTRLSIL.

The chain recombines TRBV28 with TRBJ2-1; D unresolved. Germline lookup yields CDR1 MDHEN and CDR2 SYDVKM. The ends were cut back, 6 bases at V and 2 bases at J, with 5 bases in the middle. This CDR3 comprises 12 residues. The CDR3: CASSFTYNEQFF. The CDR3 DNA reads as TGTGCCAGCAGCTTCACCTACAATGAGCAGTTCTTC.

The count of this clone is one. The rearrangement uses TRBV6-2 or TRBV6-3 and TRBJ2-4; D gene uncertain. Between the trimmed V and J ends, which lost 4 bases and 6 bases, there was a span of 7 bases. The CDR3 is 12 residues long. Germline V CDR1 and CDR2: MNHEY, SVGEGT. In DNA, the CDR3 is TGTGCCAGCAGTTCACAGATAAACATTCAGTACTTC. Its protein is CASSSQINIQYF.

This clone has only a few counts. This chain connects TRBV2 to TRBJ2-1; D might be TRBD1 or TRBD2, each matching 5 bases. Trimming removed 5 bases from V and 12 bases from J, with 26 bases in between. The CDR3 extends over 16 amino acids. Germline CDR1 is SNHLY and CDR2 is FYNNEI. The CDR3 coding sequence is TGTGCCAGCAGTCCCTCGGGGACCACCCTTCGAAGTAGGCAGTTCTTC. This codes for CASSPSGTTLRSRQFF.

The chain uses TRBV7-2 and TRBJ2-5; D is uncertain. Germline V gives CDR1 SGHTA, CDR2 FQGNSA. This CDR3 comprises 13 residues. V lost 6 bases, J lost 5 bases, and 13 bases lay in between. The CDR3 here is CASRGKALETQYF. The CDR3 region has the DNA TGTGCCAGCAGGGGGAAGGCCCTCGAGACCCAGTACTTC.

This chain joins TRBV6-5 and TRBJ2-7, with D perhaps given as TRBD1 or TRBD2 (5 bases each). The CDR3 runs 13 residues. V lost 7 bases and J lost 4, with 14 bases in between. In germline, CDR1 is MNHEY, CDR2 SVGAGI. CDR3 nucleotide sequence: TGTGCCAGCAAAACCGGGACCGCTTACGAGCAGTACTTC. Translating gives CASKTGTAYEQYF.